Each of the 8 T cell receptor beta chains below was sequenced from the same sample in a study of shared clonotypes between healthy human individuals. Method: immunoSEQ multiplex PCR; TCRdb's copy keeps in-frame clones and lacks some. The repertoire holds some 2 million clones, with about 94% as singletons. CD45RO-negative, CCR7-positively selected cells formed the naive CD8 fraction, excluding terminally differentiated effector memory CD45RA+ cells. Sequenced: naive CD8+ T cells sorted from blood. The receptors were gathered from a man between 18 and 35 years old in good health.

J is TRBJ2-7 and V is TRBV7-9; 8 nucleotides align to TRBD2. The CDR3 has 15 residues. The germline gives CDR1 SEHNR, CDR2 FQNEAQ (reference sequence). Trimming cost V 4 bases and J 1 base; bases outside gene matches: 6. CDR3 sequence reads: CASSSSGRRSYEQYF. CDR3 sequence (DNA): TGTGCCAGCAGCTCCAGCGGGAGAAGGTCCTACGAGCAGTACTTC.

This chain uses TRBV6-1 with TRBJ1-2; the match to TRBD1 covers 7 bases. This CDR3 has 12 amino acids. The germline CDR1 and CDR2 sequences are MNHNS and SASEGT. Trimming took 8 bases from V and 3 from J; bases not matched to a gene: 3. This CDR3 reads CASAGTDYGYTF. CDR3 DNA: TGTGCCAGCGCCGGGACAGACTATGGCTACACCTTC.

The CDR3 nucleotides are TGCAGCGTTGAAGGCGAGGGGCCGGGCGACATTCAGTACTTC. Translating gives CSVEGEGPGDIQYF. The chain combines TRBV29-1 with TRBJ2-4, with D perhaps being TRBD1 or TRBD2 (5 bases each). V was trimmed by 1 base and J by 8 bases, leaving 15 bases between them. This CDR3 has 14 amino acids. CDR1 is SQVTM and CDR2 is ANQGSEA in the germline V gene.

This chain uses TRBV6-1 with TRBJ1-2; TRBD1 matches 8 bases. CDR1 MNHNS and CDR2 SASEGT come from the germline V gene. J lost 5 bases, V lost 4 bases, and 3 bases had no gene match. The CDR3 spans 13 residues. CDR3 loop: CASSVTGEYGYTF. CDR3 coding DNA: TGTGCCAGCAGTGTGACAGGGGAGTATGGCTACACCTTC.

The rearrangement links TRBV4-1 to TRBJ1-1, with a tentative D call TRBD1 (5 bases). The germline V and J ends were trimmed by 0 bases and 4 bases, with 15 bases remaining between them. The CDR3 spans 16 residues. The V gene's germline CDR1 is MGHRA and CDR2 YSYEKL. Here the CDR3 reads CASSQDGQGLVTEAFF. The CDR3 DNA sequence: TGCGCCAGCAGCCAAGATGGGCAGGGCCTAGTCACTGAAGCTTTCTTT.

The chain combines TRBV13 with TRBJ2-7; D not resolved. The CDR3 covers 13 residues. Germline CDR1 reads PRHDT; CDR2 reads FYEKMQ (reference sequence). The V end was cut by 6 bases, the J end by 3 bases, with 12 bases between. This CDR3 is CASSARVGYEQYF. In nucleotides, the CDR3 is TGTGCCAGCAGTGCCCGGGTTGGCTACGAGCAGTACTTC. Filled out from reference TRBV13 and TRBJ2-7, the complete variable domain reads AAGVIQSPRHLIKEKRETATLKCYPIPRHDTVYWYQQGPGQDPQFLISFYEKMQSDKGSIPDRFSAQQFSDYHSELNMSSLELGDSALYFCASSARVGYEQYFGPGTRLTVT.

This clone was observed a single time. This chain joins TRBV5-1 and TRBJ2-2, with D unresolved. V was trimmed by 4 bases and J by 7 bases, leaving 11 bases between them. This CDR3 spans 13 amino acids. CDR1 SGHRS and CDR2 YFSETQ come from the germline V gene. The CDR3 protein is CASSPIWGGELFF. CDR3 DNA: TGCGCCAGCAGCCCCATCTGGGGCGGGGAGCTGTTTTTT.

This chain connects TRBV9 to TRBJ2-5; TRBD2 matches at 7 bases. This CDR3 is 16 amino acids long. V lost 0 bases and J lost 5; bases outside the gene matches: 10. In germline, CDR1 is SGDLS, CDR2 YYNGEE. This CDR3 reads CASSVASRLAEETQYF. DNA of the CDR3: TGTGCCAGCAGCGTAGCGTCCCGGCTAGCGGAGGAGACCCAGTACTTC.